Included here is one T cell receptor beta chain sequence, with context. Negative isolation yielded CD8+ and CD4+ T cells; FACS enriched TEMRA cells. These data belong to a study of CD8 T cells in Susac syndrome. The RNA, about 0.45 to 1 ug, was put through reverse transcription using random hexamers. Using its own MiXCR run on the immunoSEQ multiplex PCR reads, TCRdb lists one record per CDR3 protein. The sample holds 250,000 to 300,000 distinct CDR3 sequences, roughly 85% seen once. CDR1 and CDR2 (germline): SGHTA, FQGTGA. With 3 bases removed from V and 4 bases from J, the gap between germline ends came to 10 bases. The CDR3 has 14 residues.

The chain carries TRBV7-3 and TRBJ2-1; D is possibly TRBD1 or TRBD2 (5 bases each). The sample taken for sequencing was CD8+ T cells from PBMCs. This clonotype originated in a human donor with multiple sclerosis. DNA of the CDR3: TGTGCCAGCAGCTTCGAGAGGGGATACAATGAGCAGTTCTTC. It translates to CASSFERGYNEQFF. Combining the CDR3 with reference TRBV7-3 and TRBJ2-1 gives the whole variable domain GAGVSQTPSNKVTEKGKYVELRCDPISGHTALYWYRQSLGQGPEFLIYFQGTGAADDSGLPNDRFFAVRPEGSVSTLKIQRTERGDSAVYLCASSFERGYNEQFFGPGTRLTVL.